These 26 T cell receptor beta chains share one sample of origin, sequenced in a study of OX40 agonist ivuxolimab in advanced cancers. Assay: immunoSEQ multiplex PCR; the TCRdb copy retains only in-frame clones and omits some. The sample contains tens of thousands of clones, just under 85% of which appear only once. Sequencing was performed on CD4+ or CD8+ T cells sorted from blood, taken in a trial of the OX40 agonist ivuxolimab. These receptors were taken from an adult with an advanced solid tumor such as melanoma, head and neck, liver or kidney cancer.

This chain connects TRBV2 to TRBJ2-5; 7 bases are a match to TRBD1. Gene TRBJ2-7 matches the end of the DNA better, so the J call may be wrong. The germline V gene encodes CDR1 SNHLY and CDR2 FYNNEI. The CDR3 spans 13 residues. CDR3 protein: CASDRVGSYEQYF. CDR3 coding DNA: TGTGCCAGCGACAGGGTGGGCTCCTACGAGCAGTACTTC.

V is TRBV2 and J is TRBJ2-3, with 9 bases fitting TRBD2. V shed 7 bases, J shed 0 bases, and the junction held 5 bases outside the gene matches. Germline values: CDR1 SNHLY, CDR2 FYNNEI. This CDR3 is built from 15 residues. CDR3 sequence: CASTQSGRSTDTQYF. The CDR3 nucleotides are TGTGCCAGCACGCAGAGCGGGAGGAGCACAGATACGCAGTATTTT.

V and J are TRBV19 and TRBJ2-7, with 7 bases fitting TRBD2. The CDR3 runs to 14 residues. The ends lost 4 bases at V and 4 bases at J; junction bases unmatched: 7. Germline V gene sequence: CDR1 LNHDA, CDR2 SQIVND (reference sequence). The DNA of the CDR3 is TGTGCCAGTAGTAGGGGGGGGAGTGCGTACGAGCAGTACTTC. It yields the protein CASSRGGSAYEQYF.

This chain joins TRBV6-4 and TRBJ1-2; D is unresolved. From germline, CDR1 is MRHNA and CDR2 SNTAGT. V lost 0 bases, J lost 7 bases, and 6 bases lay in between. CDR3 length: 12 amino acids. The CDR3 sequence is CASSDSEGGYTF. The CDR3, as DNA: TGTGCCAGCAGTGACTCCGAGGGTGGCTACACCTTC.

In this sample, this clone turned up once. The J gene is TRBJ2-5, the V gene TRBV2, with TRBD1 matching over 7 bases. From germline, CDR1 is SNHLY and CDR2 FYNNEI. The CDR3 spans 12 residues. Losses at the gene ends were 7 bases for V and 4 bases for J; bases not matched to a gene: 3. The CDR3: CASTRQGETQYF. CDR3 nucleotides: TGTGCCAGCACCCGACAGGGAGAGACCCAGTACTTC.

V and J are TRBV5-1 and TRBJ2-1, with a tentative D call TRBD2 (6 bases). Germline V gene sequence: CDR1 SGHRS, CDR2 YFSETQ. CDR3 length: 14 residues. V lost 3 bases to trimming and J lost 6 bases, with 13 bases between them. The CDR3 protein is CASSSAPGSNEQFF. The CDR3 region has the DNA TGCGCCAGCAGCTCCGCTCCCGGGAGCAATGAGCAGTTCTTC.

The rearrangement uses TRBV20-1 and TRBJ2-3; D unresolved. Trimming stripped 6 bases from V and 3 bases from J, with 7 bases between. The CDR3 length is 11 residues. Germline assignment: CDR1 DFQATT and CDR2 SNEGSKA (reference sequence). The CDR3 spells CSATETDTQYF. CDR3 nucleotides: TGCAGTGCAACGGAAACAGATACGCAGTATTTT.

Comment on this clone: A much larger clone differs from this one at a single base, so this may be a read error. The sample contains more than one DNA sequence encoding this CDR3. The CDR3 region has the DNA TGTGCCAGCTCACGACAGACGGTGTCCTACGAGCAGTACTTC. This codes for CASSRQTVSYEQYF. The rearrangement uses TRBV18 and TRBJ2-7; D is perhaps TRBD1 (5 bases). The CDR3 sequence is 14 residues long. Germline loops: CDR1 KGHSH, CDR2 LQKENI. V was clipped by 4 bases and J by 1 base, with 11 bases between them.

V is TRBV5-1 and J is TRBJ1-1, with D possibly being TRBD1 (6 bases). The CDR3 length is 15 residues. CDR1 is SGHRS and CDR2 is YFSETQ in the germline V gene. V lost 0 bases, J lost 6 bases, and 15 bases lay in between. The CDR3 reads CASSLDTGKLAEAFF. As DNA, the CDR3 is TGCGCCAGCAGCTTGGATACAGGGAAACTAGCTGAAGCTTTCTTT.

The chain carries TRBV19 and TRBJ1-2; 9 nucleotides match TRBD1. From germline, CDR1 is LNHDA and CDR2 SQIVND (reference sequence). The CDR3 spans 15 residues. The J segment lost 1 base and the V segment lost 3 bases, leaving 3 bases of the junction unmatched. CDR3 nucleotides: TGTGCCAGTAGTATGCAGGGACAGGGTAACTATGGCTACACCTTC. It translates to CASSMQGQGNYGYTF.

The chain uses TRBV5-1 and TRBJ1-6; 7 bases fit TRBD1. V shed 4 bases and J 13 bases; nucleotides not matched to a gene: 14. The CDR3 has 15 residues. Germline CDR1 and CDR2: SGHRS and YFSETQ. The CDR3 coding sequence is TGCGCCAGCAGCCCTGGGACAGCGGGGCGGGATCCCCTCCACTTT. Encoded protein: CASSPGTAGRDPLHF.

This chain joins TRBV13 and TRBJ2-3, with 7 bases fitting TRBD2. The V gene end was trimmed by 7 bases and the J gene end by 4 bases; junction bases not matched to a gene: 11. Germline CDR1 PRHDT, CDR2 FYEKMQ (reference sequence). The CDR3 contains 15 residues. Here the CDR3 reads CASNTGGRSADTQYF. CDR3 sequence (DNA): TGTGCCAGCAACACGGGCGGGAGAAGCGCAGATACGCAGTATTTT.

This chain joins TRBV19 and TRBJ2-1, with TRBD1 matching over 9 bases. V dropped 5 bases and J dropped 6; count of bases not matched to a gene: 11. The CDR3 length is 16 residues. Germline V gene data show CDR1 as LNHDA and CDR2 as SQIVND (reference sequence). CDR3 in DNA: TGTGCCAGTAGTCAGACCGGGACAGGGCGGTTCAATGAGCAGTTCTTC. It codes for CASSQTGTGRFNEQFF. Drawing the rest from reference TRBV19 and TRBJ2-1, the complete variable domain is DGGITQSPKYLFRKEGQNVTLSCEQNLNHDAMYWYRQDPGQGLRLIYYSQIVNDFQKGDIAEGYSVSREKKESFPLTVTSAQKNPTAFYLCASSQTGTGRFNEQFFGPGTRLTVL.

This chain joins TRBV14 and TRBJ2-1; D is possibly TRBD1 or TRBD2 (5 bases each). V shed 1 base and J shed 0 bases, with 10 bases lying between them. CDR1 is SGHDN, CDR2 FVKESK, per germline. The CDR3 is 16 residues long. This CDR3 reads CASSQVGTGSYNEQFF. The CDR3, as DNA: TGTGCCAGCAGCCAAGTTGGGACCGGCTCCTACAATGAGCAGTTCTTC.

The chain couples TRBV4-2 to TRBJ2-3, with D possibly TRBD1 on 6 matching bases. The CDR3 has 16 amino acids. Between the trimmed V and J ends, which lost 4 bases and 0 bases, there was a span of 14 bases. Germline loops: CDR1 LGHNA, CDR2 YNFKEQ. CDR3 sequence reads: CASSPTGTTSTDTQYF. CDR3 DNA: TGTGCCAGCAGCCCGACCGGGACAACCAGCACAGATACGCAGTATTTT.

The genes are TRBV6-4 and TRBJ2-1; 8 bases fit TRBD1. The V gene's germline CDR1 is MRHNA and CDR2 SNTAGT. The V gene end was trimmed by 5 bases and the J gene end by 6 bases; junction bases not matched to a gene: 9. This CDR3 contains 15 residues. CDR3 coding DNA: TGTGCCAGCAGTAGAATCCTGGGACAGGCCAATGAGCAGTTCTTC. This sequence encodes CASSRILGQANEQFF.

The V call is TRBV19, the J call TRBJ2-5; 8 bases map to TRBD2. The CDR3 has 16 amino acids. Per the germline V gene, CDR1 is LNHDA and CDR2 is SQIVND (reference sequence). With 4 bases clipped from V and 0 bases from J, the junction kept 7 bases outside the gene matches. The DNA of the CDR3 is TGTGCCAGTAGTAAAAGGACTAGCCTCAACCAAGAGACCCAGTACTTC. Residues: CASSKRTSLNQETQYF.

V usage is TRBV5-1 and J usage is TRBJ2-7, with 8 bases fitting TRBD2. The CDR3 sequence is 15 residues long. Trimming cost V 0 bases and J 7 bases; bases outside gene matches: 9. CDR1 SGHRS and CDR2 YFSETQ come from the germline V gene. The CDR3 DNA follows: TGCGCCAGCAGCTTGGGGGGAGCGGGAGCCGGTGAGCAGTACTTC. Residues: CASSLGGAGAGEQYF.

V and J are TRBV9 and TRBJ2-3; no clear D. Germline-derived CDR1 and CDR2 are SGDLS and YYNGEE. The CDR3 loop spans 13 amino acids. The germline V and J ends were trimmed by 2 bases and 2 bases, with 6 bases remaining between them. The CDR3 DNA reads as TGTGCCAGCAGCGTTGGCCCCACAGATACGCAGTATTTT. It translates to CASSVGPTDTQYF.

The CDR3 bases are TGTGCCAGCAGCTTACGGGGAGAGGGAGTGAATGAGCAGTTCTTC. This translates into CASSLRGEGVNEQFF. The V gene is TRBV7-9, the J gene TRBJ2-1, with a tentative D call TRBD2 (5 bases). Trimming removed 2 bases at V and 7 bases at J, with 15 bases between. This CDR3 has 15 amino acids. The germline gives CDR1 SEHNR, CDR2 FQNEAQ (reference sequence).

The V gene is TRBV19, the J gene TRBJ2-6; unclear D gene. V was trimmed by 3 bases and J by 2 bases, leaving 5 bases between them. Per the germline V gene, CDR1 is LNHDA and CDR2 is SQIVND (reference sequence). This CDR3 is built from 14 residues. The chain's CDR3 is CASSITAGANVLTF. The CDR3 DNA is TGTGCCAGTAGTATTACGGCTGGGGCCAACGTCCTGACTTTC.

The chain uses TRBV19 and TRBJ2-7; 13 bases are shared with TRBD2. The CDR3 extends over 15 amino acids. After removal of 6 bases from V and 2 bases from J, the junction contained 4 bases not matched to a gene. Per germline, CDR1 LNHDA and CDR2 SQIVND (reference sequence). CDR3 nucleotides: TGTGCCAGTAGCCGGACTAGCGGGAGTGCCTACGAGCAGTACTTC. Translating gives CASSRTSGSAYEQYF.

J is TRBJ1-5 and V is TRBV5-1, with TRBD1 matching over 9 bases. The CDR3 contains 16 residues. The germline V gene encodes CDR1 SGHRS and CDR2 YFSETQ. Unmatched junction bases numbered 10, after V lost 4 bases and J lost 5 bases. Here the CDR3 DNA reads TGCGCCAGCAGCCCGGGGACAGGGAGGGGAGATCAGCCCCAGCATTTT. As protein: CASSPGTGRGDQPQHF.

The CDR3 sequence: CASSLGQIYEQYF. CDR3 nucleotides: TGCGCCAGCAGCTTGGGACAAATTTACGAGCAGTACTTC. This chain links TRBV5-1 with TRBJ2-7; no clear D gene. The CDR3 length is 13 residues. Trimming took off 0 bases at V and 4 bases at J, with 8 bases between the two ends. Germline lookup yields CDR1 SGHRS and CDR2 YFSETQ. The whole variable domain, remainder taken from reference TRBV5-1 and TRBJ2-7, is KAGVTQTPRYLIKTRGQQVTLSCSPISGHRSVSWYQQTPGQGLQFLFEYFSETQRNKGNFPGRFSGRQFSNSRSEMNVSTLELGDSALYLCASSLGQIYEQYFGPGTRLTVT.

V gene TRBV19 combines with J gene TRBJ2-7, with D uncertain. This CDR3 has 13 amino acids. V was shortened by 0 bases and J by 6 bases, with 9 bases between the two germline ends. The V gene's germline CDR1 is LNHDA and CDR2 SQIVND (reference sequence). The chain's CDR3 is CASSIEGRGEQYF. The CDR3 bases are TGTGCCAGTAGTATAGAAGGGCGCGGCGAGCAGTACTTC.

The chain carries TRBV18 and TRBJ2-5; tentative D call: TRBD1 (6 bases). V was clipped by 0 bases and J by 1 base, with 9 bases between them. This CDR3 has 15 residues. Germline CDR1 and CDR2: KGHSH and LQKENI. The CDR3 DNA follows: TGTGCCAGCTCACCACCGGTGGACAGCCAAGAGACCCAGTACTTC. Protein sequence: CASSPPVDSQETQYF.